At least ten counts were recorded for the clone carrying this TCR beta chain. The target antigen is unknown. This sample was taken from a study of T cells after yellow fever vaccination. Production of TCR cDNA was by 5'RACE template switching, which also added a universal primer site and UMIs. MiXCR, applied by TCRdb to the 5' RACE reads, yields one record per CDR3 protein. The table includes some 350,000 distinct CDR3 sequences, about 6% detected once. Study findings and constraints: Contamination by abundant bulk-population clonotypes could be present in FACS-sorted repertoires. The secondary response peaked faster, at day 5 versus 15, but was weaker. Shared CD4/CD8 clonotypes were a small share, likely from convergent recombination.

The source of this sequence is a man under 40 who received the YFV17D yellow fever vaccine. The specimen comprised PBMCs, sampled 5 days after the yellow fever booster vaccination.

The CDR3 here is CASRSGNQPQHF. CDR3 bases: TGTGCCAGCAGGTCGGGGAATCAGCCCCAGCATTTT. J is TRBJ1-5 and V is TRBV7-2, with no clear D. CDR1 and CDR2 (germline): SGHTA, FQGNSA. This CDR3 has 12 residues. V lost 6 bases, J lost 4 bases, and 7 bases lay in between. Full variable domain (outside the CDR3, taken from reference TRBV7-2 and TRBJ1-5): GAGVSQSPSNKVTEKGKDVELRCDPISGHTALYWYRQSLGQGLEFLIYFQGNSAPDKSGLPSDRFSAERTGGSVSTLTIQRTQQEDSAVYLCASRSGNQPQHFGDGTRLSIL.